One TCR beta chain is described in this entry. Primers for the PCR totalled 60 Vbeta and 13 Jbeta. Sequencing used immunoSEQ multiplex PCR; TCRdb keeps in-frame clones, though not all of them. The sample records about 83,000 clones, about four fifths being singletons. The data derive from a study of cytomegalovirus exposure and HLA in healthy donors. The sequence derives from a woman aged 25-40 years in good health and CMV-seronegative. Sequenced sample: PBMCs.

CDR3 sequence (DNA): TGCGCCAGCAGCCAAGATGACGGGAGGGCCCACACCGGGGAGCTGTTTTTT. This sequence encodes CASSQDDGRAHTGELFF. The chain has TRBV4-3 and TRBJ2-2; TRBD2 matches 8 bases. Germline loops: CDR1 LGHNA, CDR2 YSLEER. J gave up 3 bases and V 0 bases, and 6 bases lay outside the gene matches. CDR3 length: 17 residues.